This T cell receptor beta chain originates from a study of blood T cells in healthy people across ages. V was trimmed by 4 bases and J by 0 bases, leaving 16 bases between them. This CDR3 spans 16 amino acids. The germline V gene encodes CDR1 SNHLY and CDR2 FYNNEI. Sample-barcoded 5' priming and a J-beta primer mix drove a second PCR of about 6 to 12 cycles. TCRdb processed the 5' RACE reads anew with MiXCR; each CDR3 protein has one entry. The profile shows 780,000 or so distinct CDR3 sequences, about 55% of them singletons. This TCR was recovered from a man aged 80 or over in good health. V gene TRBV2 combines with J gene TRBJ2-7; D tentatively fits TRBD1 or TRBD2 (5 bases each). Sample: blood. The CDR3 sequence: CASSGFGTTGSYEQYF. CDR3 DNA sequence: TGTGCCAGCAGTGGGTTCGGGACCACTGGCTCCTACGAGCAGTACTTC.